This TCR beta chain is from a study of control samples from healthy donors and cancer patients. Here immunoSEQ multiplex PCR was the method, and the copy in TCRdb shows in-frame clones only, minus some. This table holds tens of thousands of clones, around four fifths found once. Germline loops: CDR1 MNHNS, CDR2 SASEGT. This CDR3 region has 14 residues. In regard to this clone: The junction differs from germline at one of its ends, possibly a read error.

The chain uses TRBV6-1 and TRBJ2-7, with TRBD1 matching 9 bases. Sequenced input: blood. The clonotype comes from a man aged 25 to 40 in good health. CDR3 nucleotide sequence: TGTGCCAGCAGAGAAGTGGGACAGGGCTACGAGCAGTACTTC. Protein: CASREVGQGYEQYF.